These 2 T cell receptor beta chains came from one sample sequenced in a study of identical twins. One entry per CDR3 protein, called by TCRdb with MiXCR from the 5' RACE reads. Among 300,000 to 350,000 distinct CDR3 sequences listed, 9% to 15% were seen once. The data were also submitted as part of a second study, on yellow fever vaccine responses in identical twins.

The sample consisted of CD8+ T cells sorted from blood. Every receptor here comes from a woman under 30 in good health.

This clonotype was counted only a few times. The CDR3: CASRDRDELYNEKLFF. For the CDR3, the DNA is TGTGCCAGCAGGGACCGGGACGAGCTGTACAATGAAAAACTGTTTTTT. This chain connects TRBV6-1 to TRBJ1-4, with D possibly being TRBD1 (5 bases). Trimming took 6 bases from V and 5 from J, leaving 19 bases between them. CDR3 length: 16 residues. The V gene's germline CDR1 is MNHNS and CDR2 SASEGT.

This clonotype was seen only a few times. The chain uses TRBV7-9 and TRBJ2-1; D is unclear. The V and J ends lost 5 bases and 9 bases respectively, with 11 bases between them. CDR1 and CDR2 (germline): SEHNR, FQNEAQ (reference sequence). The CDR3 length is 12 residues. CDR3 loop: CASSTASSEQFF. DNA of the CDR3: TGTGCCAGCAGCACCGCTAGTTCTGAGCAGTTCTTC.